This T cell receptor (beta chain) was sequenced in a study of cytomegalovirus exposure and HLA in healthy donors. PCR primers comprised 60 Vbeta and 13 Jbeta primers. Method: immunoSEQ multiplex PCR; TCRdb's copy keeps in-frame clones and lacks some. The table includes 100,000 to 150,000 clones, about 75% detected once. This clone has just a few counts. V was clipped by 0 bases and J by 5 bases, with 11 bases between them. There are 14 residues in the CDR3. Germline CDR1 reads SGHRS; CDR2 reads YFSETQ. The V and J genes are TRBV5-1 and TRBJ1-1; D is possibly TRBD1 (5 bases). Sequences were obtained from PBMCs. The receptor was isolated from a man between 60 and 75 years old in good health and CMV-seropositive. This chain's CDR3 is CASSLVRGRTEAFF. In DNA form, the CDR3 reads TGCGCCAGCAGCTTGGTAAGGGGCCGGACTGAAGCTTTCTTT.